Following are 24 T cell receptor beta chains from one sample sequenced in a study of regulatory T cells in long-lasting Graves disease (dated by TCRdb to about 2021). In the paper's terms, the time point label means: newly diagnosed GD, antithyroid drugs for less than 3 months. For both TCR sequencing and RNA sequencing, RNA was extracted from PBMCs using TRIzol. Library preparation was by multiplex PCR. The data were produced on an Illumina HiSeq 4000. To build TCR beta libraries, CDR3 regions were amplified by Arm-PCR using iRepertoire HTBI primers. Clones were called with MiXCR by TCRdb after fastp trimmed the public reads at Q25, and only in-frame beta chains were retained. Rows matching on CDR3 protein sequence are summarized as one entry with the most common DNA and genes. The table for this sample lists about 520,000 distinct CDR3 sequences; around 12% of them were counted only once. The biggest ten clones account for around 10% of the sample.

This same sample was also taken into another study, of T cells in Graves' hyperthyroidism and ophthalmopathy.

The source material was peripheral blood mononuclear cells (PBMCs), sampled at new diagnosis, from a patient treated with antithyroid drugs. These receptors all come from a woman aged 25 to 39 with Graves disease. Donor details come from another sample of the same person, matched by shared clones.

This clonotype has ten or more counts. The chain couples TRBV29-1 to TRBJ2-1; D remains unclear. Germline CDR1 and CDR2: SQVTM and ANQGSEA. CDR3 size: 14 residues. V gave up 3 bases and J gave up 4 bases, with 13 bases separating them. The CDR3 is CSVDKYRKYNEQFF. The CDR3 DNA reads TGCAGCGTTGATAAATACCGCAAGTACAATGAGCAGTTCTTC.

There are many counts of this clonotype. The chain joins TRBV5-1 to TRBJ2-7; D is possibly TRBD1 or TRBD2 (7 bases each). Per germline, CDR1 SGHRS and CDR2 YFSETQ. The V end lost 7 bases, the J end lost 0 bases, and 17 bases lay between the germline ends. This CDR3 contains 15 residues. The CDR3 DNA sequence: TGCGCCAGCGGACCCAGGGGGGGTAGCTCCTACGAGCAGTACTTC. Protein product: CASGPRGGSSYEQYF.

This clonotype showed up just a few times. The chain recombines TRBV27 with TRBJ2-1; D is unclear. V lost 5 bases and J 4 bases, leaving 6 bases between the germline ends. This CDR3 comprises 12 residues. The V gene's germline CDR1 is MNHEY and CDR2 SMNVEV (reference sequence). The CDR3 spells CASSKAYNEQFF. The CDR3 region has the DNA TGTGCCAGCAGTAAAGCGTACAATGAGCAGTTCTTC.

This clonotype was recorded many times. The chain joins TRBV27 to TRBJ1-1, with a tentative D call TRBD1 (6 bases). There are 17 residues in the CDR3. Germline CDR1 and CDR2: MNHEY and SMNVEV (reference sequence). The V end lost 6 bases, the J end lost 4 bases, and 24 bases lay between the germline ends. The CDR3 sequence is CASRTRVWGQGSTEAFF. CDR3 bases: TGTGCCAGCAGGACTCGTGTTTGGGGGCAAGGGAGCACTGAAGCTTTCTTT.

The chain recombines TRBV20-1 with TRBJ1-2; no definite D call. Germline values: CDR1 DFQATT, CDR2 SNEGSKA (reference sequence). V lost 1 base and J 8 bases, leaving 14 bases between the germline ends. The CDR3 is 13 residues long. CDR3 in DNA: TGCAGTGCTAGAGCTGTGGTGGGCTTCGGCTACACCTTC. It specifies CSARAVVGFGYTF.

This clonotype was seen only a few times. The chain joins TRBV29-1 to TRBJ2-3; D may be TRBD1 or TRBD2 (6 bases each). The V gene lost 2 bases and the J gene lost 4 bases, with 10 bases spanning the gap. This CDR3 has 13 amino acids. Germline V gene data show CDR1 as SQVTM and CDR2 as ANQGSEA. The CDR3: CSVEIGGPDTQYF. DNA of the CDR3: TGCAGCGTTGAAATCGGGGGCCCAGATACGCAGTATTTT.

This sequence joins TRBV7-3 and TRBJ2-3; TRBD2 matches at 12 bases. The CDR3 runs to 15 residues. Germline V lookup: CDR1 SGHTA, CDR2 FQGTGA. The V and J ends lost 4 bases and 6 bases, in that order; junction bases with no gene match: 5. The CDR3 region has the DNA TGTGCCAGCAGCTCGACTAGCGGGAGTGCTGATACGCAGTATTTT. Its translation is CASSSTSGSADTQYF.

This chain uses TRBV30 with TRBJ2-1; 8 bases map to TRBD2. There are 14 residues in the CDR3. V trimming: 7 bases; J trimming: 7 bases; junction bases outside the gene matches: 12. Germline CDR1 GTSNPN, CDR2 SVGIG (reference sequence). CDR3 sequence (DNA): TGTGCCTTTCTCAGCGGGAGCATCTGGAATGAGCAGTTCTTC. Protein sequence: CAFLSGSIWNEQFF.

This clonotype was seen more than once but under ten times. The chain is built from TRBV19 and TRBJ2-1; no reliable D call. There are 15 residues in the CDR3. V lost 6 bases and J lost 0, with 12 bases in between. The germline V gene encodes CDR1 LNHDA and CDR2 SQIVND (reference sequence). The CDR3 bases are TGTGCCAGTAGCTATAGGAGACTCTCCTACAATGAGCAGTTCTTC. Protein: CASSYRRLSYNEQFF.

This clonotype was detected ten times or more. This sequence joins TRBV12-3 or TRBV12-4 and TRBJ2-1, with unresolved D. With 2 bases removed from V and 9 bases from J, the gap between germline ends came to 11 bases. The CDR3 is 13 residues long. The CDR3 nucleotides are TGTGCCAGCAGTTTAACGCCAATAGGTGAGCAGTTCTTC. This encodes CASSLTPIGEQFF.

This clonotype has only a few counts. This may stem from a read error, because a much larger clone lies one nucleotide away. The chain links TRBV25-1 to TRBJ2-2; 7 nucleotides align to TRBD1. V trimming: 6 bases; J trimming: 6 bases; junction bases outside the gene matches: 4. The CDR3 has 13 residues. Germline V gene data show CDR1 as MGHDK and CDR2 as SYGVNS. The CDR3 DNA is TGTGCCAGCAGGATCACAGGGGCCGGGGAGCTGTTTTTT. This encodes CASRITGAGELFF.

This chain uses TRBV20-1 with TRBJ2-5; the D is unclear. V shed 3 bases and J shed 4 bases, with 12 bases lying between them. Germline V gene lookup returns CDR1 DFQATT and CDR2 SNEGSKA (reference sequence). There are 13 residues in the CDR3. In nucleotides, the CDR3 is TGCAGTGCTAGTTGGGTTGTGGGAGAGACCCAGTACTTC. Encoded protein: CSASWVVGETQYF.

A few counts support this clonotype. The CDR3 coding sequence is TGCAGTGCTAGACCTGGGACAGTTGAAGGCACAGATACGCAGTATTTT. It yields the protein CSARPGTVEGTDTQYF. This chain links TRBV20-1 with TRBJ2-3; TRBD1 matches at 7 bases. Germline V lookup: CDR1 DFQATT, CDR2 SNEGSKA (reference sequence). The CDR3 has 16 amino acids. Trimming cost V 2 bases and J 1 base; bases outside gene matches: 9.

As for this clonotype: A much larger clone sits a single nucleotide away, making a read error possible. V and J are TRBV7-2 and TRBJ2-7; tentatively, D is TRBD1 (6 bases). Between the trimmed V and J ends, which lost 6 bases and 7 bases, there was a span of 16 bases. Germline V CDR1 and CDR2: SGHTA, FQGNSA. This CDR3 spans 13 amino acids. CDR3 protein: CASRSRDTLEQYF. The DNA for the CDR3 is TGTGCCAGCAGATCCCGGGACACCCTGGAGCAGTACTTC.

This clonotype came up many times. CDR3 loop: CASRSVGYEQYF. The CDR3 DNA follows: TGCGCCAGCAGATCGGTGGGCTACGAGCAGTACTTC. The chain couples TRBV10-2 to TRBJ2-7; D call uncertain. This CDR3 has 12 amino acids. Germline lookup yields CDR1 WSHSY and CDR2 SAAADI. Trimming stripped 6 bases from V and 3 bases from J, with 9 bases between.

Many counts were recorded for this clonotype. V usage is TRBV11-2 and J usage is TRBJ2-1; 7 nucleotides agree with TRBD1. The V gene end was trimmed by 1 base and the J gene end by 4 bases; junction bases not matched to a gene: 16. The CDR3 extends over 19 amino acids. CDR1 SGHAT and CDR2 FQNNGV come from the germline V gene. CDR3 residues: CASSLGPYPTGLRYNEQFF. As DNA, the CDR3 is TGTGCCAGCAGCTTAGGACCCTACCCGACAGGGTTAAGGTACAATGAGCAGTTCTTC. Drawing the rest from reference TRBV11-2 and TRBJ2-1, the complete variable domain is EAGVAQSPRYKIIEKRQSVAFWCNPISGHATLYWYQQILGQGPKLLIQFQNNGVVDDSQLPKDRFSAERLKGVDSTLKIQPAKLEDSAVYLCASSLGPYPTGLRYNEQFFGPGTRLTVL.

This clonotype was counted only a few times. CDR3 region: CASSRTGTTDTQYF. As DNA, the CDR3 is TGTGCCAGCTCCAGGACAGGGACCACAGATACGCAGTATTTT. The chain recombines TRBV2 with TRBJ2-3; TRBD1 agrees at 8 bases. Trimming at V came to 8 bases and at J to 2 bases, leaving 6 bases not matched to a gene. Germline CDR1 is SNHLY and CDR2 is FYNNEI. The CDR3 is 14 residues long.

The chain couples TRBV4-2 to TRBJ2-5; 9 bases are a match to TRBD2. Germline loops: CDR1 LGHNA, CDR2 YNFKEQ. CDR3 length: 17 amino acids. Trimming at V came to 0 bases and at J to 1 base, leaving 6 bases not matched to a gene. The CDR3 loop reads CASSQDERLAAQETQYF. For the CDR3, the DNA is TGTGCCAGCAGCCAAGATGAGCGACTAGCGGCCCAAGAGACCCAGTACTTC.

Concerning this clonotype itself: This may arise from a read error, as a much more abundant clone is one base away. This chain uses TRBV2 with TRBJ1-2, with no clear D. Germline V CDR1 and CDR2: SNHLY, FYNNEI. The CDR3 runs 12 residues. DNA of the CDR3: TGTGCCGGCAGTGAGGTCGGCTATGGCTACACCTTC. Translation gives CAGSEVGYGYTF. The whole variable domain, filled in from reference TRBV2 and TRBJ1-2, reads EPEVTQTPSHQVTQMGQEVILRCVPISNHLYFYWYRQILGQKVEFLVSFYNNEISEKSEIFDDQFSVERPDGSNFTLKIRSTKLEDSAMYFCAGSEVGYGYTFGSGTRLTVV.

This clonotype has only a few counts. The V gene is TRBV9, the J gene TRBJ2-3; 7 bases fit TRBD2. Germline V gene data show CDR1 as SGDLS and CDR2 as YYNGEE. The CDR3 is made up of 17 amino acids. V shed 0 bases and J 3 bases; nucleotides not matched to a gene: 10. The CDR3 nucleotides are TGTGCCAGCAGCGTAGAGTCGCGACTAGCTATTACAGATACGCAGTATTTT. This encodes CASSVESRLAITDTQYF. Filled out from reference TRBV9 and TRBJ2-3, the complete variable domain reads DSGVTQTPKHLITATGQRVTLRCSPRSGDLSVYWYQQSLDQGLQFLIQYYNGEERAKGNILERFSAQQFPDLHSELNLSSLELGDSALYFCASSVESRLAITDTQYFGPGTRLTVL.

This clonotype has a handful of counts. A read error may explain this, as a much larger clone is one base away. The rearrangement links TRBV7-2 to TRBJ2-5; 7 positions match TRBD2. The CDR3 runs 15 residues. Per germline, CDR1 SGHTA and CDR2 FQGNSA. The CDR3 sequence: CVSSTGLSALETQYF. CDR3 bases: TGTGTCAGCAGCACGGGACTATCCGCCTTGGAGACCCAGTACTTC.

This clonotype was seen at least ten times. The rearrangement joins TRBV2 to TRBJ2-5, with unresolved D. V was cut by 7 bases and J by 3 bases, with 12 bases left in between. The length of the CDR3 is 13 residues. CDR1 and CDR2 from the germline V gene are SNHLY and FYNNEI. The CDR3 DNA reads as TGTGCCAGCACCCCGACAAGAGAAGAGACCCAGTACTTC. As protein: CASTPTREETQYF.

This clonotype was observed many times. The rearrangement joins TRBV27 to TRBJ2-2; 8 bases are a match to TRBD2. Germline CDR1 MNHEY, CDR2 SMNVEV (reference sequence). This CDR3 has 15 residues. Losses at the gene ends were 5 bases for V and 3 bases for J; bases not matched to a gene: 5. DNA for the CDR3: TGTGCCAGCAGTACCGGGACTAGGGACACCGGGGAGCTGTTTTTT. Its protein product is CASSTGTRDTGELFF.

The sample holds a few counts of this clonotype. The CDR3 is CASSQVTTQGTQYF. Written as DNA, the CDR3 is TGCGCCAGCAGCCAAGTCACGACCCAGGGGACCCAGTACTTC. The chain has TRBV4-3 and TRBJ2-5; TRBD1 is a possible D gene (5 bases). Germline V gene lookup returns CDR1 LGHNA and CDR2 YSLEER. V gave up 1 base and J gave up 7 bases, with 13 bases separating them. This CDR3 comprises 14 residues.